This paragraph covers one TCR beta chain sequence. Its antigen is unidentified. Only in-frame clones appear in the TCRdb table, and some are missing; sequencing was by immunoSEQ multiplex PCR. The table shows about 31,000 clones, with under 95% occurring only once. V gave up 1 base and J gave up 0 bases, with 4 bases separating them. Germline assignment: CDR1 GTSNPN and CDR2 SVGIG (reference sequence). The CDR3 contains 13 residues. The sample comes from a study of T cells in localized non-small cell lung cancer. Study-wide findings and caveats: Among the tissues sampled, uninvolved adjacent lung had the highest T cell clonality, above tumor.

The V gene is TRBV30, the J gene TRBJ1-3; no clear D. The receptor was derived from a woman aged 35 to 69 with stage I lung adenocarcinoma. Sequences were derived from peripheral blood, sampled before any cancer treatment. CDR3 in DNA: TGTGCCTGGAGTGCCATCTCTGGAAACACCATATATTTT. Translating it yields CAWSAISGNTIYF.